This TCR beta chain derives from a study of blood T cell repertoires in COVID-19. Study-wide context: Some COVID-19 samples were acute and others convalescent; all came from the United States, Italy and Spain. In each case, the material was cDNA or gDNA derived from T cells, B-cell-depleted T cells, or PBMCs.

From germline, CDR1 is SGHDN and CDR2 FVKESK. The length of the CDR3 is 15 residues. V lost 3 bases and J lost 4; bases outside the gene matches: 2. Authors' methods: Reference gene primers were amplified, and this amplification served to estimate nucleated cell counts. Data came from immunoSEQ multiplex PCR; TCRdb stores just in-frame clones and leaves some out. V and J calls and clone size are as listed in that table; D and trimming were resolved from the DNA. The top ten clones hold around 1.2% of a sample with about 210,000 clones, around 92% of them seen once. The sequenced sample was peripheral blood. The rearrangement joins TRBV14 to TRBJ2-1; 11 bases line up with TRBD2. This TCR was recovered from a young man with acute or convalescent COVID-19. In nucleotides, the CDR3 is TGTGCCAGCAGCCAGGGGACTAGCGGATACAATGAGCAGTTCTTC. Residues: CASSQGTSGYNEQFF.